The rows below give T cell receptor beta chains drawn from one sample of a study of blood T cell repertoires in COVID-19. The repertoire was sequenced with immunoSEQ multiplex PCR; TCRdb's copy has only in-frame clones and lacks some. Here the sample spans just over 650,000 clones, 80% to 90% being singletons. Sequenced material: peripheral blood. The receptor source for this set is a young woman with acute or convalescent COVID-19. Both conserved end residues are part of each CDR3. Each record gives: CDR3 protein, CDR3 DNA, V gene, J gene, D gene, clone size. A D gene is named only where the DNA matches it firmly. The size entry is marked missing in some rows and otherwise reads once, few, many or a size class.

CASSHYPRQAFF	TGTGCCAGCAGCCATTATCCTCGACAGGCTTTCTTT	TRBV4-2	TRBJ1-1	.	.
CASSLDGGGAPEQYF	TGTGCCAGCAGCTTAGACGGCGGGGGGGCTCCCGAGCAGTACTTC	TRBV13	TRBJ2-7	TRBD2	.
CASSQDLSGELFF	TGTGCCAGCAGCCAAGATCTTTCCGGGGAGCTGTTTTTT	TRBV4-2	TRBJ2-2	.	.
CASSPLTGQHRVKNIQYF	TGCGCCAGCAGCCCACTGACAGGTCAACACCGAGTAAAAAACATTCAGTACTTC	TRBV5-1	TRBJ2-4	.	.
CASSPDSGNTIYF	TGTGCCAGCAGCCCGGACAGTGGAAACACCATATATTTT	TRBV7-3	TRBJ1-3	.	.
CASSLGSTGGEAFF	TGCGCCAGCAGCTTGGGCAGTACCGGGGGTGAAGCTTTCTTT	TRBV5-1	TRBJ1-1	.	once
CAWSVGLAGGQGELFF	TGTGCCTGGAGTGTGGGACTAGCGGGGGGGCAGGGGGAGCTGTTTTTT	TRBV30	TRBJ2-2	TRBD2	.
CASTRLGGDIQYF	TGCGCCAGCACCCGACTAGGCGGGGACATTCAGTACTTC	TRBV10-2	TRBJ2-4	.	.
CASSSRGTGELFF	TGTGCCAGCAGTTCGAGAGGCACCGGGGAGCTGTTTTTT	TRBV6-4	TRBJ2-2	.	few
CASSYGFAAGAHSYNEQFF	TGTGCCAGCAGCTATGGCTTTGCGGCGGGGGCCCACTCCTACAATGAGCAGTTCTTC	TRBV7-9	TRBJ2-1	.	.
CATSDHSTTERPYEQYF	TGTGCCACCAGTGACCACTCCACGACGGAGAGGCCCTACGAGCAGTACTTC	TRBV24-1	TRBJ2-7	.	.
CAWSVFGGRYEQYF	TGTGCCTGGAGTGTATTTGGGGGGAGGTACGAGCAGTACTTC	TRBV30	TRBJ2-7	.	.
CASSWPGHATGELFF	TGTGCCAGTAGTTGGCCAGGCCACGCCACCGGGGAGCTGTTTTTT	TRBV19	TRBJ2-2	.	.
CASSLVPGMNTEAFF	TGTGCCAGCAGCTTAGTTCCAGGTATGAACACTGAAGCTTTCTTT	TRBV7-6	TRBJ1-1	.	.
CASSIDGTGPGTEAFF	TGTGCCAGTAGTATAGACGGGACAGGGCCGGGCACTGAAGCTTTCTTT	TRBV19	TRBJ1-1	TRBD1	.
CASSFGGTGSNYGYTF	TGTGCCAGCAGCTTCGGGGGTACAGGTTCGAACTATGGCTACACCTTC	TRBV5-6	TRBJ1-2	.	.
CASDRRSYEQYF	TGCGCCAGTGACAGGAGATCCTACGAGCAGTACTTC	TRBV5-1	TRBJ2-7	.	.
CASSHRQGGEFSPLHF	TGTGCCAGCAGCCACAGACAGGGAGGTGAATTTTCACCCCTCCACTTT	TRBV5-5	TRBJ1-6	TRBD1	.
CASIGGQGYGYTF	TGTGCCAGCATAGGGGGACAGGGGTATGGCTACACCTTC	TRBV6-6	TRBJ1-2	TRBD1	.
CASSSTVNTEAFF	TGTGCCAGCAGCTCGACAGTGAACACTGAAGCTTTCTTT	TRBV7-3	TRBJ1-1	.	.
CASGLVLQGGGRGQGPYEQYF	TGTGCTAGTGGTTTGGTACTACAAGGGGGCGGTCGTGGACAGGGGCCCTACGAGCAGTACTTC	TRBV12-5	TRBJ2-7	TRBD1	.
CASSQGQGYRETQYF	TGCGCCAGCAGCCAAGGGCAGGGGTATAGGGAGACCCAGTACTTC	TRBV4-3	TRBJ2-5	.	.
CASRRQGARGYGYTF	TGTGCCAGCAGACGACAGGGGGCGCGGGGCTATGGCTACACCTTC	TRBV9	TRBJ1-2	TRBD1	.